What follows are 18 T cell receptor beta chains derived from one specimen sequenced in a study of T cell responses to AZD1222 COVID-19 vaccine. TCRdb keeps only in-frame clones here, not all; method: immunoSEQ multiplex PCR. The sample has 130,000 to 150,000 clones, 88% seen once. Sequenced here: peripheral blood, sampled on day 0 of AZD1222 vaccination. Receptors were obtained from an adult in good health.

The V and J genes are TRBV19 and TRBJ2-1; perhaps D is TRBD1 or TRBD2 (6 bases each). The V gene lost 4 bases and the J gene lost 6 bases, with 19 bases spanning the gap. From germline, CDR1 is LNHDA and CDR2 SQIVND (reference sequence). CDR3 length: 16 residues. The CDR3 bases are TGTGCCAGTAGTAAAGGGACCGGGGGCTGGGGCAATGAGCAGTTCTTC. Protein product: CASSKGTGGWGNEQFF.

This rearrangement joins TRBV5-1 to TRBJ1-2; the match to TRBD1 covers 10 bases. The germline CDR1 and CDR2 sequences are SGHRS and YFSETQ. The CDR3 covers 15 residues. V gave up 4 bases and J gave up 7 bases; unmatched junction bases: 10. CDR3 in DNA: TGCGCCAGCAGCCAGACCGGGACAGGGGTCTCTGGCTACACCTTC. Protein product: CASSQTGTGVSGYTF.

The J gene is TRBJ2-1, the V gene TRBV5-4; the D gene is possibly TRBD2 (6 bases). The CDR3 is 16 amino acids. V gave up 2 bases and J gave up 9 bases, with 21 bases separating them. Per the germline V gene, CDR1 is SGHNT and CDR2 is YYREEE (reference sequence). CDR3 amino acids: CASSFLASSLGGEQFF. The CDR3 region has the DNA TGTGCCAGCAGCTTCCTAGCGTCATCCCTGGGAGGTGAGCAGTTCTTC.

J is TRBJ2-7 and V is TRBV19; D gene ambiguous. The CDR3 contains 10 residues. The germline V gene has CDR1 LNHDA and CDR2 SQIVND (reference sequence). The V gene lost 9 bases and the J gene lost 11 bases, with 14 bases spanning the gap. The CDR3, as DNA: TGTGCCAGGGACCCGCTCAGCAAGTACTTC. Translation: CARDPLSKYF.

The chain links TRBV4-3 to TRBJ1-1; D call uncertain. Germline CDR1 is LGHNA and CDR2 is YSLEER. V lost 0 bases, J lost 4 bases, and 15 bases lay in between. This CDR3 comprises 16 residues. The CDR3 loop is CASSQDYGRVGTEAFF. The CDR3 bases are TGCGCCAGCAGCCAAGATTACGGCAGAGTCGGCACTGAAGCTTTCTTT.

CDR3 DNA sequence: TGCAGCGTTGAAGATCAGGTCGACGAGCAGTACTTC. Translated: CSVEDQVDEQYF. The J gene is TRBJ2-7, the V gene TRBV29-1, with D unresolved. Germline V gene sequence: CDR1 SQVTM, CDR2 ANQGSEA. Trimming removed 0 bases at V and 5 bases at J, with 8 bases between. This CDR3 has 12 amino acids.

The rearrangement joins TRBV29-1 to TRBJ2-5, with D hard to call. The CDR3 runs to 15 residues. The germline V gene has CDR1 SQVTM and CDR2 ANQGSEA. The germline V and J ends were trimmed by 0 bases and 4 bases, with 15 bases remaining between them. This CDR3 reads CSVEDPLKARETQYF. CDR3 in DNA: TGCAGCGTTGAAGATCCCCTCAAAGCGAGAGAGACCCAGTACTTC. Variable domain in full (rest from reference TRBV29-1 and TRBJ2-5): SAVISQKPSRDICQRGTSLTIQCQVDSQVTMMFWYRQQPGQSLTLIATANQGSEATYESGFVIDKFPISRPNLTFSTLTVSNMSPEDSSIYLCSVEDPLKARETQYFGPGTRLLVL.

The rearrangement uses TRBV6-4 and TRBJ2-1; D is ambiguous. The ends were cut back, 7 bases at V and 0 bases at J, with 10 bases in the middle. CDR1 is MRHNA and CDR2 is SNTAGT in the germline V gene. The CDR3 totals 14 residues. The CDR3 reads CASKRASSYNEQFF. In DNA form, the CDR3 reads TGTGCCAGCAAGCGAGCGAGCTCCTACAATGAGCAGTTCTTC.

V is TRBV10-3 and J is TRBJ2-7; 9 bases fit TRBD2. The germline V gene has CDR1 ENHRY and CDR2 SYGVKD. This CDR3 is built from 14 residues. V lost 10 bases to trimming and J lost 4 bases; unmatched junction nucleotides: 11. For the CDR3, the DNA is TGTGCCACCGTAATTAGCGGGAGCAAATACGAGCAGTACTTC. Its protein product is CATVISGSKYEQYF.

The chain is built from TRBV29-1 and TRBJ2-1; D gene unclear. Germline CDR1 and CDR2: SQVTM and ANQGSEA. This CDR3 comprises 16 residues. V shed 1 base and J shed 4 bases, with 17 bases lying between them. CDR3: CSVEGVGSSRYNEQFF. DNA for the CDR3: TGCAGCGTTGAAGGAGTGGGTTCATCCAGATACAATGAGCAGTTCTTC.

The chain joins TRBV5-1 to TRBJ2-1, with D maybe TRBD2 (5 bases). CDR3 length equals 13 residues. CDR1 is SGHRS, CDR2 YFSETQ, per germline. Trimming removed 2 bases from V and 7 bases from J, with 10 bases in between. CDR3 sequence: CASSFNSENEQFF. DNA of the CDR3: TGCGCCAGCAGCTTTAATAGCGAAAATGAGCAGTTCTTC.

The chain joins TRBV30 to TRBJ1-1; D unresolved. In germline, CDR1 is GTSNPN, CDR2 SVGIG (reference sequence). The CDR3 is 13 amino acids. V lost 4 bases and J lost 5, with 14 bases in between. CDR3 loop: CAWKRDLATEAFF. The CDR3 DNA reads TGTGCCTGGAAGCGGGATCTAGCGACTGAAGCTTTCTTT.

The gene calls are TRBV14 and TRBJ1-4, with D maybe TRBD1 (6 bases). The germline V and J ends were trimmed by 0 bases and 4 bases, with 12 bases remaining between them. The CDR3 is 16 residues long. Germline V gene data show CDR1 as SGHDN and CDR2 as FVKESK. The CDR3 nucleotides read TGTGCCAGCAGCCAAGATCTCGGGGGCTATAATGAAAAACTGTTTTTT. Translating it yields CASSQDLGGYNEKLFF.

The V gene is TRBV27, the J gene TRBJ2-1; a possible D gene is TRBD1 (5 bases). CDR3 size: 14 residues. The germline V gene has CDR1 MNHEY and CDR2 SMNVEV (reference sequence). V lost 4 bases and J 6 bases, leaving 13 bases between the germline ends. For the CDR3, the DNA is TGTGCCAGCAGTTACCTGGGGCCGGGCAATGAGCAGTTCTTC. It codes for CASSYLGPGNEQFF.

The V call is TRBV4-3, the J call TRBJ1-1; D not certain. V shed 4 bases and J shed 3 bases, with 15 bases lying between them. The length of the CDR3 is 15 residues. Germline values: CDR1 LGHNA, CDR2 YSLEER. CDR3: CASSLRLGGDTEAFF. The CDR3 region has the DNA TGCGCCAGCAGCCTCAGATTAGGCGGGGACACTGAAGCTTTCTTT.

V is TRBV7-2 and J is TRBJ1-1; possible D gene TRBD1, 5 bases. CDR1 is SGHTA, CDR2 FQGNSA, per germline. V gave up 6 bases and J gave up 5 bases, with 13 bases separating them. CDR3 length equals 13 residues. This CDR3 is CASSAGWGTEAFF. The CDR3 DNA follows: TGTGCCAGCAGTGCAGGGTGGGGGACTGAAGCTTTCTTT.

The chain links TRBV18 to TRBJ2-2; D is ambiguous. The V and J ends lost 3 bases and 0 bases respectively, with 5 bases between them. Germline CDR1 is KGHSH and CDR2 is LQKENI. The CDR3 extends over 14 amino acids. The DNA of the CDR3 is TGTGCCAGCTCACCTCCGACGAACACCGGGGAGCTGTTTTTT. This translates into CASSPPTNTGELFF. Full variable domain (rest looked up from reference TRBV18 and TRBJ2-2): NAGVMQNPRHLVRRRGQEARLRCSPMKGHSHVYWYRQLPEEGLKFMVYLQKENIIDESGMPKERFSAEFPKEGPSILRIQQVVRGDSAAYFCASSPPTNTGELFFGEGSRLTVL.

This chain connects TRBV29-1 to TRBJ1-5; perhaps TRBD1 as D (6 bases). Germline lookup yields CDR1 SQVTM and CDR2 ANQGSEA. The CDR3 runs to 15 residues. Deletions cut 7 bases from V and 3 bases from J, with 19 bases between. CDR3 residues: CSALIAAGANQPQHF. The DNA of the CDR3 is TGCAGCGCGTTGATCGCAGCAGGGGCCAATCAGCCCCAGCATTTT.